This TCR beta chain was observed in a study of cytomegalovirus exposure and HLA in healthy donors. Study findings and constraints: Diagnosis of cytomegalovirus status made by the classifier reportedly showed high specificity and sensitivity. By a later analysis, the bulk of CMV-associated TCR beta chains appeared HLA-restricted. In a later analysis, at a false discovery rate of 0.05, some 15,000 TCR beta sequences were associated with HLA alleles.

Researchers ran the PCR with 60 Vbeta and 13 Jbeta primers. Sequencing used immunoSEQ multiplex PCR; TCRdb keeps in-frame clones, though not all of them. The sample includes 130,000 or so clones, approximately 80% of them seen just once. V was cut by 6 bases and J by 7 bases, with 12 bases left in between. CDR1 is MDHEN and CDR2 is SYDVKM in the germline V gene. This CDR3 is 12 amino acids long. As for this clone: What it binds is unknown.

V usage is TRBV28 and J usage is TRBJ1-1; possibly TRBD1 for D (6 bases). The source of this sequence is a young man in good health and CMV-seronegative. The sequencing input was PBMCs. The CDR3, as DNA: TGTGCCAGCAGCTACAGGGTAATTGAAGCTTTCTTT. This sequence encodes CASSYRVIEAFF.